The 30 T cell receptor beta chains reported below all come from one sample, sequenced in a study of T cell responses to AZD1222 COVID-19 vaccine. Profiling relied on immunoSEQ multiplex PCR, and the TCRdb table lists in-frame clones only, not all of them. This sample carries around 150,000 clones, around 85% of them seen once, and the ten largest clones take 6.5% to 8.5%. The specimen comprised peripheral blood, sampled 28 days after the second dose of the MenACWY control vaccine. All receptors come from an adult who received the MenACWY meningococcal vaccine as a control.

The rearrangement links TRBV6-5 to TRBJ2-1; weak D call: TRBD2 (5 bases). Trimming took off 5 bases at V and 0 bases at J, with 11 bases between the two ends. CDR1 MNHEY and CDR2 SVGAGI come from the germline V gene. CDR3 size: 15 residues. CDR3 loop: CASSRAGRSYNEQFF. The CDR3 DNA reads as TGTGCCAGCAGTCGCGCGGGTCGCTCCTACAATGAGCAGTTCTTC.

This clone has just one count. The chain combines TRBV4-2 with TRBJ2-7; 10 bases agree with TRBD2. The V gene end was trimmed by 3 bases and the J gene end by 0 bases; junction bases not matched to a gene: 5. CDR1 and CDR2 (germline): LGHNA, YNFKEQ. The CDR3 extends over 16 amino acids. The CDR3 spells CASSQRTSGVSYEQYF. CDR3 coding DNA: TGTGCCAGCAGCCAGCGGACTAGCGGAGTCTCCTACGAGCAGTACTTC.

This clone was counted between two and nine times. The chain employs TRBV7-6 and TRBJ2-2; 7 nucleotides agree with TRBD1. The CDR3 contains 16 residues. Trimming removed 1 base from V and 4 bases from J; junction bases left unmatched: 6. Germline CDR1 reads SGHVS; CDR2 reads FNYEAQ. CDR3 protein: CASSLEPAGGTGELFF. CDR3 DNA: TGTGCCAGCAGCTTAGAGCCGGCAGGGGGCACCGGGGAGCTGTTTTTT.

The V and J genes are TRBV11-1 and TRBJ2-1; TRBD1 might be the D (5 bases). There are 14 residues in the CDR3. Germline V gene sequence: CDR1 SGHAT, CDR2 FQDESV (reference sequence). V dropped 2 bases and J dropped 8 bases, with 13 bases sitting between them. This CDR3 reads CASSLTRASHEQFF. Here the CDR3 DNA reads TGTGCCAGCAGCTTAACCAGGGCGAGCCATGAGCAGTTCTTC.

The chain has TRBV28 and TRBJ1-4; D possibly corresponds to TRBD1 (5 bases). Germline-derived CDR1 and CDR2 are MDHEN and SYDVKM. The V and J ends lost 2 bases and 7 bases respectively, with 14 bases between them. This CDR3 is 15 amino acids long. The CDR3 sequence: CASSLNGAGGEKLFF. CDR3 nucleotides: TGTGCCAGCAGTTTAAATGGGGCCGGGGGTGAAAAACTGTTTTTT.

This clone was observed once. The rearrangement links TRBV7-2 to TRBJ2-5, with D possibly called TRBD1 or TRBD2 (5 bases each). The V end was cut by 5 bases, the J end by 5 bases, with 18 bases between. The CDR3 runs 15 residues. The germline gives CDR1 SGHTA, CDR2 FQGNSA. The CDR3 bases are TGTGCCAGCAGCCCGGGCCCAGCGTGGGGGGAGACCCAGTACTTC. Translated, it gives CASSPGPAWGETQYF.

V and J are TRBV7-2 and TRBJ1-3; no clear D gene. V shed 6 bases and J shed 3 bases, with 12 bases lying between them. The CDR3 runs 14 residues. Germline CDR1 SGHTA, CDR2 FQGNSA. CDR3 DNA: TGTGCCAGCAGTTTGAAATTATTTGGAAACACCATATATTTT. Protein: CASSLKLFGNTIYF.

In DNA, the CDR3 is TGTGCTAGTGGTCCGGAGGGCCCCGGGATCCCCGGGGAGCTGTTTTTT. Its translation: CASGPEGPGIPGELFF. The chain links TRBV12-5 to TRBJ2-2; D is perhaps TRBD2 (6 bases). The germline V gene encodes CDR1 LGHNT and CDR2 FRNRAP. This CDR3 is 16 amino acids long. V was clipped by 5 bases and J by 6 bases, with 19 bases between them. Full variable domain (missing parts from reference TRBV12-5 and TRBJ2-2): DARVTQTPRHKVTEMGQEVTMRCQPILGHNTVFWYRQTMMQGLELLAYFRNRAPLDDSGMPKDRFSAEMPDATLATLKIQPSEPRDSAVYFCASGPEGPGIPGELFFGEGSRLTVL.

The chain has TRBV18 and TRBJ1-1; 7 bases align to TRBD1. Germline lookup yields CDR1 KGHSH and CDR2 LQKENI. V trimming: 1 base; J trimming: 2 bases; junction bases outside the gene matches: 13. The CDR3 extends over 18 amino acids. CDR3 sequence: CASSPQYRGAGGNTEAFF. DNA of the CDR3: TGTGCCAGCTCACCACAGTACAGGGGTGCTGGAGGAAACACTGAAGCTTTCTTT.

This chain joins TRBV18 and TRBJ1-2; D may be TRBD1 (6 bases). The CDR3 sequence is 15 residues long. Germline V gene sequence: CDR1 KGHSH, CDR2 LQKENI. V was cut by 6 bases and J by 2 bases, with 16 bases left in between. CDR3 in amino acids: CASSVNREANYGYTF. The CDR3 coding sequence is TGTGCCAGCTCGGTGAACAGGGAAGCAAACTATGGCTACACCTTC. The full variable domain, completed using reference TRBV18 and TRBJ1-2, is NAGVMQNPRHLVRRRGQEARLRCSPMKGHSHVYWYRQLPEEGLKFMVYLQKENIIDESGMPKERFSAEFPKEGPSILRIQQVVRGDSAAYFCASSVNREANYGYTFGSGTRLTVV.

V and J are TRBV27 and TRBJ1-2, with D perhaps matching TRBD1 (5 bases). Germline CDR1 is MNHEY and CDR2 is SMNVEV (reference sequence). The CDR3 is made up of 17 amino acids. V lost 5 bases to trimming and J lost 6 bases, with 25 bases between them. The DNA of the CDR3 is TGTGCCAGCAGTCTCTTCACCTCCGGGACGGGGGACGATGGCTACACCTTC. It specifies CASSLFTSGTGDDGYTF.

The chain recombines TRBV5-1 with TRBJ2-1, with 12 positions matching TRBD2. The CDR3 is 15 residues long. J lost 4 bases, V lost 4 bases, and 3 bases had no gene match. The germline V gene has CDR1 SGHRS and CDR2 YFSETQ. The CDR3, as DNA: TGCGCCAGCAGCGATACTAGCGGGAGGTACAATGAGCAGTTCTTC. Protein sequence: CASSDTSGRYNEQFF.

This clone was detected only a few times. The genes are TRBV9 and TRBJ1-3; D remains ambiguous. The CDR3 is 15 amino acids. V was trimmed by 1 base and J by 0 bases, leaving 8 bases between them. Germline V gene lookup returns CDR1 SGDLS and CDR2 YYNGEE. The CDR3 region is CASSVMGSSGNTIYF. The CDR3 DNA reads as TGTGCCAGCAGCGTAATGGGAAGCTCTGGAAACACCATATATTTT.

The chain is built from TRBV18 and TRBJ1-6; the match to TRBD1 covers 7 bases. Germline CDR1 KGHSH, CDR2 LQKENI. The CDR3 covers 16 residues. The V gene end was trimmed by 1 base and the J gene end by 10 bases; junction bases not matched to a gene: 10. The CDR3 spells CASSPQGAGSNSPLHF. As DNA, the CDR3 is TGTGCCAGCTCACCACAGGGGGCAGGATCCAACTCACCCCTCCACTTT.

This clone was seen only a few times. V usage is TRBV7-8 and J usage is TRBJ2-7; the match to TRBD2 covers 7 bases. The CDR3 runs to 15 residues. Trimming cost V 3 bases and J 2 bases; bases outside gene matches: 7. Per the germline V gene, CDR1 is SGHVS and CDR2 is FQNEAQ. CDR3 coding DNA: TGTGCCAGCAGCTTCAGGTCTAGCGGTCCCTACGAGCAGTACTTC. It specifies CASSFRSSGPYEQYF.

The gene calls are TRBV9 and TRBJ1-4; possible D gene TRBD1, 6 bases. Trimming left V 4 bases short and J 3 bases short, with 16 bases between. Germline CDR1 SGDLS, CDR2 YYNGEE. The CDR3 spans 16 residues. The CDR3 here is CASSPEQGRANEKLFF. CDR3 DNA sequence: TGTGCCAGCAGCCCGGAACAGGGTAGGGCTAATGAAAAACTGTTTTTT.

This sequence joins TRBV6-5 and TRBJ2-5; D gene uncertain. V lost 7 bases to trimming and J lost 5 bases, with 17 bases between them. Germline lookup yields CDR1 MNHEY and CDR2 SVGAGI. This CDR3 is 14 amino acids long. The CDR3: CASTLQGVGETQYF. The CDR3 region has the DNA TGTGCCAGCACACTCCAAGGAGTCGGGGAGACCCAGTACTTC.

Only a few counts were recorded for this clone. V and J are TRBV7-9 and TRBJ2-4; no clear D. This CDR3 has 14 amino acids. V gave up 5 bases and J gave up 8 bases, with 16 bases separating them. Germline V gene data show CDR1 as SEHNR and CDR2 as FQNEAQ (reference sequence). The CDR3 DNA reads as TGTGCCAGCAGCCTGGGCCGCCCCGTCGACATTCAGTACTTC. Encoded protein: CASSLGRPVDIQYF.

The chain joins TRBV3-1 (or the pseudogene TRBV3-2) to TRBJ1-2; 8 bases map to TRBD1. The CDR3 spans 17 residues. J gave up 6 bases and V 4 bases, and 16 bases lay outside the gene matches. In germline, CDR1 is LGHDT, CDR2 YNNKEL (reference sequence). CDR3 nucleotide sequence: TGTGCCAGCAGCCTACTCATGGGACAGGAGAAATTGAATGGCTACACCTTC. It is translated as CASSLLMGQEKLNGYTF.

The gene calls are TRBV10-3 and TRBJ2-2, with 7 bases fitting TRBD1. Per germline, CDR1 ENHRY and CDR2 SYGVKD. Trimming took 4 bases from V and 2 from J; bases not matched to a gene: 4. CDR3 length equals 15 residues. Written as DNA, the CDR3 is TGTGCCATCAGTGCGGGACAGCAAAACACCGGGGAGCTGTTTTTT. It translates to CAISAGQQNTGELFF.

The gene calls are TRBV28 and TRBJ2-2; D is perhaps TRBD2 (7 bases). CDR3 length: 14 amino acids. Germline V gene lookup returns CDR1 MDHEN and CDR2 SYDVKM. V was trimmed by 8 bases and J by 6 bases, leaving 16 bases between them. The chain's CDR3 is CASQGGARAGELFF. The CDR3 nucleotides are TGTGCCAGCCAAGGGGGGGCTCGGGCCGGGGAGCTGTTTTTT.

The genes are TRBV29-1 and TRBJ1-2, with D possibly matching TRBD1 (5 bases). Germline V gives CDR1 SQVTM, CDR2 ANQGSEA. This CDR3 spans 12 amino acids. The ends were cut back, 6 bases at V and 8 bases at J, with 16 bases in the middle. The DNA for the CDR3 is TGCAGCGTACATAGGGACTTTGGAGGCTACACCTTC. Protein: CSVHRDFGGYTF.

This clone was observed a handful of times. The chain joins TRBV3-1 (or the pseudogene TRBV3-2) to TRBJ1-3, with TRBD1 matching over 9 bases. V was pared by 4 bases and J by 8 bases, with 6 bases of the junction left unmatched. This CDR3 has 14 amino acids. CDR1 LGHDT and CDR2 YNNKEL come from the germline V gene (reference sequence). The CDR3 DNA is TGTGCCAGCAGCCCAACCGGGACAGGGTACACCATATATTTT. Its protein is CASSPTGTGYTIYF.

V and J are TRBV5-8 and TRBJ1-2; D call uncertain. CDR1 SGHTS and CDR2 YDEGEE come from the germline V gene. The V end was cut by 10 bases, the J end by 4 bases, with 14 bases between. CDR3 length: 12 residues. The CDR3 is CAPPGVGYGYTF. The DNA of the CDR3 is TGTGCCCCGCCTGGGGTCGGCTATGGCTACACCTTC.

CDR3 protein: CASRNRGLNTEAFF. DNA of the CDR3: TGTGCCAGCAGGAACAGGGGGCTTAACACTGAAGCTTTCTTT. V and J are TRBV6-5 and TRBJ1-1; 9 nucleotides match TRBD1. The CDR3 consists of 14 residues. Germline CDR1 is MNHEY and CDR2 is SVGAGI. With V trimmed by 6 bases and J by 2 bases, 4 bases remained unmatched.

The chain has TRBV13 and TRBJ1-1; tentative D call: TRBD1 (5 bases). This CDR3 contains 15 residues. Trimming took off 5 bases at V and 4 bases at J, with 17 bases between the two ends. Germline V gene data show CDR1 as PRHDT and CDR2 as FYEKMQ (reference sequence). CDR3 loop: CASSPHRQGGTEAFF. For the CDR3, the DNA is TGTGCCAGCAGCCCCCACAGGCAGGGCGGCACTGAAGCTTTCTTT. The complete variable domain, with remaining parts taken from reference TRBV13 and TRBJ1-1, reads AAGVIQSPRHLIKEKRETATLKCYPIPRHDTVYWYQQGPGQDPQFLISFYEKMQSDKGSIPDRFSAQQFSDYHSELNMSSLELGDSALYFCASSPHRQGGTEAFFGQGTRLTVV.

The chain couples TRBV27 to TRBJ1-4; perhaps TRBD1 as D (5 bases). The CDR3 contains 11 residues. The V end lost 7 bases, the J end lost 5 bases, and 5 bases lay between the germline ends. The germline CDR1 and CDR2 sequences are MNHEY and SMNVEV (reference sequence). The CDR3 DNA sequence: TGTGCCAGCAAGGGGAATGAAAAACTGTTTTTT. It codes for CASKGNEKLFF.

This clone occurred once. The rearrangement uses TRBV11-2 and TRBJ2-5, with unresolved D. V was shortened by 5 bases and J by 5 bases, with 6 bases between the two germline ends. CDR1 and CDR2 from the germline V gene are SGHAT and FQNNGV. This CDR3 is 11 amino acids long. CDR3 in amino acids: CASSPYETQYF. The CDR3 bases are TGTGCCAGCAGCCCCTATGAGACCCAGTACTTC.

This chain connects TRBV3-1 (or the pseudogene TRBV3-2) to TRBJ2-5; D may be TRBD1 or TRBD2 (6 bases each). CDR3 length: 14 residues. Germline assignment: CDR1 LGHDT and CDR2 YNNKEL (reference sequence). V lost 6 bases and J 5 bases, leaving 16 bases between the germline ends. The CDR3, as DNA: TGTGCCAGCAGTCCCTACTGGGGGGCTGAGACCCAGTACTTC. Translation: CASSPYWGAETQYF.

This CDR3 reads CASSSNPRGQETQYF. In nucleotides, the CDR3 is TGCGCCAGCAGCTCCAACCCCAGGGGTCAAGAGACCCAGTACTTC. This chain joins TRBV5-1 and TRBJ2-5; possibly TRBD1 for D (6 bases). Trimming took off 3 bases at V and 2 bases at J, with 14 bases between the two ends. Germline CDR1 reads SGHRS; CDR2 reads YFSETQ. The CDR3 extends over 15 amino acids.